The T cell receptor beta chain under discussion was sequenced for a study of blood T cell repertoires in COVID-19. About the research overall: The analysed material was cDNA or gDNA that came from T cells, B-cell-depleted T cells, or PBMCs.

Seattle researchers signed up patients amid active infection and tracked them longitudinally. Produced via immunoSEQ multiplex PCR; TCRdb's table is partial and in-frame only. The repertoire holds 150,000 to 200,000 clones, 80% to 85% seen once, with more than 12% in the top ten. Germline values: CDR1 SGHRS, CDR2 YFSETQ. The CDR3 is made up of 12 amino acids. The V gene lost 4 bases and the J gene lost 7 bases, with 9 bases spanning the gap. This receptor was identified in a woman aged 70 to 79 with COVID-19, enrolled during active disease. The specimen sequenced was peripheral blood. The chain is built from TRBV5-1 and TRBJ2-1; D gene ambiguous. CDR3: CASSIPRNEQFF. CDR3 DNA: TGCGCCAGCAGCATCCCTAGGAATGAGCAGTTCTTC.